This is a list of T cell receptor beta chains from one sample in a study of shared clonotypes between healthy human individuals. Clones were read by immunoSEQ multiplex PCR, and TCRdb kept only the in-frame ones, dropping some. In the table there are under 600,000 clones, approximately 97% of which are singletons. Sequencing input: naive CD4+ T cells sorted from blood. The source of these receptors is a woman aged 25 to 39 in good health. Both conserved end residues are part of each CDR3. A D gene is named only where the DNA matches it firmly.

d_call | cdr3_length | j_call | v_call | cdr3_nt | cdr3_aa
. | 14 | TRBJ1-3 | TRBV10-3 | TGTGCCATCAGTGAGTCCGACGGAGGAAACACCATATATTTT | CAISESDGGNTIYF
. | 16 | TRBJ1-2 | TRBV27 | TGTGCCAGCAGTTTATCTGGGGGGGGCAGGAGCTATGGCTACACCTTC | CASSLSGGGRSYGYTF
. | 11 | TRBJ1-1 | TRBV5-1 | TGCGCCAGCAGCTTCACCGATGAAGCTTTCTTT | CASSFTDEAFF
. | 13 | TRBJ1-1 | TRBV10-3 | TGTGCCATCGGGACAACTGTTAACACTGAAGCTTTCTTT | CAIGTTVNTEAFF
. | 14 | TRBJ2-2 | TRBV5-1 | TGCGCCAGCAGCTGGGGGGGCGCTAACGGGGAGCTGTTTTTT | CASSWGGANGELFF
. | 10 | TRBJ1-1 | TRBV20-1 | TGCAGTGCTAGTCGTCTGGAAGCTTTCTTT | CSASRLEAFF
. | 11 | TRBJ2-3 | TRBV10-3 | TGTGCCACGGGCTTTGCGGATACGCAGTATTTT | CATGFADTQYF
TRBD2 | 17 | TRBJ2-7 | TRBV9 | TGTGCCAGCAGCGTAGGAATTGTGGAGCGGGAGTCCTACGAGCAGTACTTC | CASSVGIVERESYEQYF
. | 16 | TRBJ2-1 | TRBV27 | TGTGCCAGCAGTTTGGCCGGGACCCGCTCCTACAATGAGCAGTTCTTC | CASSLAGTRSYNEQFF
TRBD1 | 15 | TRBJ2-7 | TRBV10-1 | TGCGCCAGCAGTGAGTCGACCGGGACAGAGTACGAGCAGTACTTC | CASSESTGTEYEQYF
. | 14 | TRBJ2-5 | TRBV11-1 | TGTGCCAGCAGCTTTATCGGGAGTGGAGAGACCCAGTACTTC | CASSFIGSGETQYF